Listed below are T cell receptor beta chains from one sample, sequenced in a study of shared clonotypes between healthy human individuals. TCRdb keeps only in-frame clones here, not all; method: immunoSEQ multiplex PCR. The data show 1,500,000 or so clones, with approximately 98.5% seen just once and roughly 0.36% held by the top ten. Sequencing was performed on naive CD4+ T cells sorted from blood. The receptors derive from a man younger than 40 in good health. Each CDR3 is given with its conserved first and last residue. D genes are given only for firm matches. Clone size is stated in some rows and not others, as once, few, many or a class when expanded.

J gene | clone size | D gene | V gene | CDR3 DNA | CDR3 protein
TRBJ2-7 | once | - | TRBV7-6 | TGTGCCAGCAGCTTAGCGAGGGCCGGGTCCTACGAGCAGTACTTC | CASSLARAGSYEQYF
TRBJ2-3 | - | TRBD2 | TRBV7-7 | TGTGCCAGCAGCGAGATAGCGGGGAGCACAGATACGCAGTATTTT | CASSEIAGSTDTQYF
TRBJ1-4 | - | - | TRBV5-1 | TGCGCCAGCAGCTTGGCGGCAGCAGATGAAAAACTGTTTTTT | CASSLAAADEKLFF
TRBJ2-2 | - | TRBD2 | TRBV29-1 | TGCAGCGTTGAAGGCCAGCGGGGCACCGGGGAGCTGTTTTTT | CSVEGQRGTGELFF
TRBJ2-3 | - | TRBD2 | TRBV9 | TGTGCCAGCAGCGTAGAAGCGGGAGGGGCAGATACGCAGTATTTT | CASSVEAGGADTQYF
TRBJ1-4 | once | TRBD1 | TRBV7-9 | TGTGCCAGCAATCTACAGGGGGTTGAAAAACTGTTTTTT | CASNLQGVEKLFF
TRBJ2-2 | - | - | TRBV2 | TGTGCCAGCAGGGGACGGGGCGACGGGGAGCTGTTTTTT | CASRGRGDGELFF
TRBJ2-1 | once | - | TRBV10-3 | TGTGCCATCAGTGAGTCTAGAGGCGATGAGCAGTTCTTC | CAISESRGDEQFF
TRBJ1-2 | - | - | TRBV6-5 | TGTGCCAGCAGGTCTACAGACCTCTATGGCTACACCTTC | CASRSTDLYGYTF
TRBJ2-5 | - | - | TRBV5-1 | TGCGCCAGCAGCTTGGAGGCAGAGACCCAGTACTTC | CASSLEAETQYF
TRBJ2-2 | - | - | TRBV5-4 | TGTGCCAGCAGCAGGGCGGAGACGAACACCGGGGAGCTGTTTTTT | CASSRAETNTGELFF
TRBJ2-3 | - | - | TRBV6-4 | TGTGCCAGTAGGGACACCCCCACAGATACGCAGTATTTT | CASRDTPTDTQYF
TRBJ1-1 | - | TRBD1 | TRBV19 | TGTGCCAGTAGTATAAGGGGGCCGGCTGAAGCTTTCTTT | CASSIRGPAEAFF
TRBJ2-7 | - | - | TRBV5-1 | TGCGCCAGCAGCTTGGCGAAGGTCGGACAGCCCCTAAGCTCCTACGAGCAGTACTTC | CASSLAKVGQPLSSYEQYF
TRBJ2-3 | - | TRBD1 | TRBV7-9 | TGTGCCAGCAGCTTGGCCGGGACAGGGAGAACAGATACGCAGTATTTT | CASSLAGTGRTDTQYF
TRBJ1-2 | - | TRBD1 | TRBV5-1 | TGCGCCAGCAGCTTGGGCCAGGGGGACTATGGCTACACCTTC | CASSLGQGDYGYTF
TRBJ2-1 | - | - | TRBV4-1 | TGCGCCAGCAGCCAAGGACTGCTAGGCAATGAGCAGTTCTTC | CASSQGLLGNEQFF
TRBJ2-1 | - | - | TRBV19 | TGTGCCAGTAGTATACTTCTTGGGGGAACGAGAGACAATGAGCAGTTCTTC | CASSILLGGTRDNEQFF
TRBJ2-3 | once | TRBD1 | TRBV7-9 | TGTGCCAGCAGAAACTCGAAAGGGGGCTGGCGGGGCACAGATACGCAGTATTTT | CASRNSKGGWRGTDTQYF
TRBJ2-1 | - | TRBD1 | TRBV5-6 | TGTGCCAGCAGCTTGGCCATTATGAAACAGGGGTTCTACAATGAGCAGTTCTTC | CASSLAIMKQGFYNEQFF
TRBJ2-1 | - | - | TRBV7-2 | TGTGCCAGCAGCTCCCCGTCGGGAGCCAGTACCTACAATGAGCAGTTCTTC | CASSSPSGASTYNEQFF
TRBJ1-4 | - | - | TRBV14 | TGTGCCAGCAGCCAAGAGATGGTTCAGGGGGAAAAACTGTTTTTT | CASSQEMVQGEKLFF
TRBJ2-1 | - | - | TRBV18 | TGTGCCAGCTCAATACAGGGAAATGAGCAGTTCTTC | CASSIQGNEQFF
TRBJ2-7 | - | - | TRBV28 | TGTGCCAGCAGTTTACCGGGAATTACACTCTACGAGCAGTACTTC | CASSLPGITLYEQYF
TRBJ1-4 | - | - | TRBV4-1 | TGCGCCAGCAGCCAAGAAGGGTTAGGACAACTGTTTTTT | CASSQEGLGQLFF
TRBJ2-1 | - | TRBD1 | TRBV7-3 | TGTGCCAGCAGCTCACAGGGGAATGAGCAGTTCTTC | CASSSQGNEQFF
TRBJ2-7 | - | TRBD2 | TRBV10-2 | TGCGCCAGCAATCAAGCGGGAGCCGCAATACTCTACGAGCAGTACTTC | CASNQAGAAILYEQYF
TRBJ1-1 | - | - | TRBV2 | TGTGCCAGCACTAGGGGTTTTTTTAACACTGAAGCTTTCTTT | CASTRGFFNTEAFF
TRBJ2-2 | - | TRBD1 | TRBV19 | TGTGCCAGTAGGGCCGAGACAGGGGTTTTTGGCGGGGAGCTGTTTTTT | CASRAETGVFGGELFF
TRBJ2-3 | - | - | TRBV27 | TGTGCCAGCAGTTTACTGTACTCCCCAGATACGCAGTATTTT | CASSLLYSPDTQYF
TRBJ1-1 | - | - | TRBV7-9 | TGTGCCAGCAGCCCCTTTACTCCTCGTTGGGGGAACACTGAAGCTTTCTTT | CASSPFTPRWGNTEAFF
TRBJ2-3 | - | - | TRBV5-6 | TGTGCCAGCAGCTTGGGCGGGCCCAGCACAGATACGCAGTATTTT | CASSLGGPSTDTQYF
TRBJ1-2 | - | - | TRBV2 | TGTGCCAGCAGTCAGACCATGAACTATGGCTACACCTTC | CASSQTMNYGYTF
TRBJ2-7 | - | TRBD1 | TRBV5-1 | TGCGCCAGCAGCCTAGCCGGGACAGGGCCGGACGAGCAGTACTTC | CASSLAGTGPDEQYF
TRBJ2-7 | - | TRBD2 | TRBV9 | TGTGCCAGCAGCGTAGATCTTAGCGGGAGATACGAGCAGTACTTC | CASSVDLSGRYEQYF
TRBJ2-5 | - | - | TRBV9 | TGTGCCAGCAGCGCCGGGGGCTCTGAGACCCAGTACTTC | CASSAGGSETQYF
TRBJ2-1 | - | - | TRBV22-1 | TGTCCTGGGAGCGCGCCCCCGGACAGGGAATACAATGAGCAGTTCTTC | CPGSAPPDREYNEQFF
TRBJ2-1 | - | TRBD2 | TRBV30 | TGTGCCTGGACCCCCGGGACTAGCGGATACAATGAGCAGTTCTTC | CAWTPGTSGYNEQFF
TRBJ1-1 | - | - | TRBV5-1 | TGCGCCAGCAGCTCTCCCGACAGGAACACTGAAGCTTTCTTT | CASSSPDRNTEAFF
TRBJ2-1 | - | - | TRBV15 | TGTGCCACCAGCGGGACCCGGACAGTTCGATTGTACAATGAGCAGTTCTTC | CATSGTRTVRLYNEQFF
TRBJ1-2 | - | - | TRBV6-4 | TGTGCCAGCAGTGACTCTGGGGCCAGGCCCTATGGCTACACCTTC | CASSDSGARPYGYTF
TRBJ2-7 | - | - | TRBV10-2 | TGCGCCAGCTTGAAACCGGGGGCGGCCACCTACGAGCAGTACTTC | CASLKPGAATYEQYF
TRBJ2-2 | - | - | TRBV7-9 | TGTGCCAGCAGCTTTGGCAGCGTGAACACCGGGGAGCTGTTTTTT | CASSFGSVNTGELFF
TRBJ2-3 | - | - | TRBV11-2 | TGTGCCGACAGTGGGCTAGGGCTCGCAGATACGCAGTATTTT | CADSGLGLADTQYF
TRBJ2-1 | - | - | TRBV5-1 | TGCGCCAGCAGCAAAAGCTCCTACAATGAGCAGTTCTTC | CASSKSSYNEQFF
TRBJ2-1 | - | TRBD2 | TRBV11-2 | TGTGCCAGCAGCCTAAGGGAGGGACTACCCAGCTCCTACAATGAGCAGTTCTTC | CASSLREGLPSSYNEQFF
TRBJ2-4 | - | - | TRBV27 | TGTGCCAGCAGTTTATCCGGGGGTTTAAACGAAAACATTCAGTACTTC | CASSLSGGLNENIQYF
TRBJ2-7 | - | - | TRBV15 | TGTGCCACCAGCAGAGAGGAAGGATACGAGCAGTACTTC | CATSREEGYEQYF
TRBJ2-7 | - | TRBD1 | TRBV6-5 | TGTGCCAGCAGCCGACAGGGAAACTACGAGCAGTACTTC | CASSRQGNYEQYF
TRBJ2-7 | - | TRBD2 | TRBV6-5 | TGTGCCAGCAATCCGGGACTAGCGGGAGGCGAGCAGTACTTC | CASNPGLAGGEQYF
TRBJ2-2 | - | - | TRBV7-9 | TGTGCCAGCAATGTATATGGCATCCGGGGGAATTCGAACACCGGGGAGCTGTTTTTT | CASNVYGIRGNSNTGELFF
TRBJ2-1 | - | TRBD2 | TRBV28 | TGTGCCAGCAGCTCGACTCGTGGGAGGGGTAAAGCCAGCTCCTACAATGAGCAGTTCTTC | CASSSTRGRGKASSYNEQFF
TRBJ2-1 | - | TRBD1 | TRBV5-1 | TGCGCCAGCAGGACTGGGACAGGGGGCTTGGGCAATGAGCAGTTCTTC | CASRTGTGGLGNEQFF